Listed here are 13 T cell receptor beta chains from one sample, sequenced in a study of cytomegalovirus exposure and HLA in healthy donors. PCR employed 60 Vbeta and 13 Jbeta primers. Here immunoSEQ multiplex PCR was the method, and the copy in TCRdb shows in-frame clones only, minus some. The sample has 74,000 or so clones, approximately 75% seen once. Sequenced sample: PBMCs. Source of these receptors: a middle-aged woman in good health and CMV-seronegative.

The chain employs TRBV14 and TRBJ1-2; no reliable D call. This CDR3 region has 12 residues. Trimming removed 1 base from V and 6 bases from J, with 6 bases in between. The V gene's germline CDR1 is SGHDN and CDR2 FVKESK. Here the CDR3 reads CASSQARNGYTF. Written as DNA, the CDR3 is TGTGCCAGCAGCCAAGCGAGGAATGGCTACACCTTC. Full variable domain (rest looked up from reference TRBV14 and TRBJ1-2): EAGVTQFPSHSVIEKGQTVTLRCDPISGHDNLYWYRRVMGKEIKFLLHFVKESKQDESGMPNNRFLAERTGGTYSTLKVQPAELEDSGVYFCASSQARNGYTFGSGTRLTVV.

The rearrangement uses TRBV5-4 and TRBJ2-3; 9 bases agree with TRBD2. The ends lost 4 bases at V and 0 bases at J; junction bases unmatched: 6. The CDR3 has 16 amino acids. Germline values: CDR1 SGHNT, CDR2 YYREEE (reference sequence). In DNA form, the CDR3 reads TGTGCCAGCAGCCGCTTAGCGGGGGCCAGCACAGATACGCAGTATTTT. Translating gives CASSRLAGASTDTQYF. Supplemented by reference TRBV5-4 and TRBJ2-3, the full variable domain reads ETGVTQSPTHLIKTRGQQVTLRCSSQSGHNTVSWYQQALGQGPQFIFQYYREEENGRGNFPPRFSGLQFPNYSSELNVNALELDDSALYLCASSRLAGASTDTQYFGPGTRLTVL.

This chain links TRBV10-3 with TRBJ2-1; no definite D call. Trimming removed 0 bases from V and 6 bases from J, with 9 bases in between. Germline CDR1 is ENHRY and CDR2 is SYGVKD. CDR3 length: 14 amino acids. In DNA form, the CDR3 reads TGTGCCATCAGTGAGTCGCCCGACACCAATGAGCAGTTCTTC. Protein sequence: CAISESPDTNEQFF.

This clone was picked up a small number of times. The rearrangement links TRBV10-3 to TRBJ2-3, with 12 bases fitting TRBD1. This CDR3 region has 16 residues. With V trimmed by 3 bases and J by 6 bases, 7 bases remained unmatched. Germline V CDR1 and CDR2: ENHRY, SYGVKD. CDR3 bases: TGTGCCATCAGTGAACTGGGACAGGGGGCATTGGATACGCAGTATTTT. Translating it yields CAISELGQGALDTQYF.

V and J are TRBV15 and TRBJ2-5; D may be TRBD1 (5 bases). Germline CDR1 reads LNHNV; CDR2 reads YYDKDF (reference sequence). Trimming stripped 0 bases from V and 8 bases from J, with 10 bases between. This CDR3 has 13 residues. The CDR3 region has the DNA TGTGCCACCAGCAGAGATCTGGGGCAAACCCAGTACTTC. This encodes CATSRDLGQTQYF.

V and J are TRBV18 and TRBJ2-7; tentative D call: TRBD2 (6 bases). In germline, CDR1 is KGHSH, CDR2 LQKENI. This CDR3 comprises 13 residues. V lost 5 bases to trimming and J lost 6 bases, with 14 bases between them. CDR3 DNA: TGTGCCAGCTCATCCGGTGCGGGGACCGAGCAGTACTTC. Encoded protein: CASSSGAGTEQYF.

The V call is TRBV5-1, the J call TRBJ1-2; D is perhaps TRBD1 (6 bases). The V gene's germline CDR1 is SGHRS and CDR2 YFSETQ. Trimming removed 4 bases at V and 5 bases at J, with 12 bases between. The CDR3 covers 13 residues. Written as DNA, the CDR3 is TGCGCCAGCAGCCCTGACAGGCTTTATGGCTACACCTTC. The encoded protein is CASSPDRLYGYTF.

In DNA, the CDR3 is TGCGCCAGCAGTAACATACTAGCGGGAGGTTTCGATGAGCAGTTCTTC. Residues: CASSNILAGGFDEQFF. The rearrangement joins TRBV10-2 to TRBJ2-1; 12 bases agree with TRBD2. The trim removed 5 bases at V and 8 bases at J, leaving 10 bases unmatched. This CDR3 contains 16 residues. The germline gives CDR1 WSHSY, CDR2 SAAADI.

The genes are TRBV15 and TRBJ2-7; no definite D call. The CDR3 has 15 amino acids. CDR1 and CDR2 (germline): LNHNV, YYDKDF (reference sequence). The V and J ends lost 1 base and 2 bases respectively, with 12 bases between them. CDR3 region: CATSRVSTKTYEQYF. The CDR3 DNA follows: TGTGCCACCAGCAGAGTGTCCACTAAAACCTACGAGCAGTACTTC. Full variable domain (rest looked up from reference TRBV15 and TRBJ2-7): DAMVIQNPRYQVTQFGKPVTLSCSQTLNHNVMYWYQQKSSQAPKLLFHYYDKDFNNEADTPDNFQSRRPNTSFCFLDIRSPGLGDTAMYLCATSRVSTKTYEQYFGPGTRLTVT.

This sequence joins TRBV30 and TRBJ2-5, with 10 bases identical to TRBD1. Trimming took 3 bases from V and 4 from J; bases not matched to a gene: 5. From germline, CDR1 is GTSNPN and CDR2 SVGIG (reference sequence). This CDR3 comprises 14 residues. The CDR3 sequence is CAWRSGTGAETQYF. For the CDR3, the DNA is TGTGCCTGGAGGAGCGGGACAGGGGCAGAGACCCAGTACTTC.

The chain uses TRBV5-1 and TRBJ1-2, with TRBD1 matching over 11 bases. The CDR3 extends over 14 amino acids. The trim removed 4 bases at V and 5 bases at J, leaving 4 bases unmatched. Germline V gene lookup returns CDR1 SGHRS and CDR2 YFSETQ. The chain's CDR3 is CASSLGDRGYGYTF. The CDR3 DNA is TGCGCCAGCAGCCTTGGGGACAGGGGGTATGGCTACACCTTC.

This clone has a handful of counts. The chain links TRBV7-2 to TRBJ2-7; a possible D gene is TRBD1 (6 bases). V lost 1 base and J lost 6, with 16 bases in between. CDR1 and CDR2 (germline): SGHTA, FQGNSA. The CDR3 totals 15 residues. CDR3 coding DNA: TGTGCCAGCAGCTTAGATTGGGGGCTTGGGTCCGAGCAGTACTTC. Its translation is CASSLDWGLGSEQYF.

This clone was detected once. The chain links TRBV30 to TRBJ1-1; the D is unclear. This CDR3 spans 12 amino acids. Between the trimmed V and J ends, which lost 4 bases and 10 bases, there was a span of 16 bases. CDR1 and CDR2 (germline): GTSNPN, SVGIG (reference sequence). CDR3 amino acids: CAWKPRPIGAFF. The CDR3 coding sequence is TGTGCCTGGAAGCCCAGGCCCATTGGAGCTTTCTTT.